A selection of T cell receptor beta chains follows, all from one sample in a study of T cell responses to AZD1222 COVID-19 vaccine. Sequenced by immunoSEQ multiplex PCR; TCRdb stores in-frame clones only, minus some. The sample shows about 120,000 clones, approximately 90% of them seen only once. Sequences were derived from peripheral blood, sampled on day 0 of AZD1222 vaccination. The receptors here all came from an adult in good health. CDR3s include the opening cysteine and the closing phenylalanine or tryptophan. D genes are given only for firm matches. Rows may omit the clone size; those that give it use once, few, many or a size class.

j_gene	d_gene	v_gene	abundance	CDR3aa	CDR3nt
TRBJ2-2	TRBD2	TRBV5-4	-	CASSLPAGGLRTGELFF	TGTGCCAGCAGCTTGCCGGCGGGAGGGCTTCGGACCGGGGAGCTGTTTTTT
TRBJ2-7	TRBD2	TRBV24-1	once	CATSDPTSAVYEQYF	TGTGCCACCAGTGATCCGACTAGCGCCGTCTACGAGCAGTACTTC
TRBJ1-5	-	TRBV28	-	CASSSGTYSNQPQHF	TGTGCCAGCAGCTCCGGGACATATAGCAATCAGCCCCAGCATTTT
TRBJ2-3	TRBD2	TRBV7-2	-	CTTGGGTDTQYF	TGTACAACCGGGGGGGGCACAGATACGCAGTATTTT
TRBJ2-1	TRBD1	TRBV7-7	-	CASSLEFGTGGTEQFF	TGTGCTAGCAGCTTAGAGTTCGGGACAGGGGGCACTGAGCAGTTCTTC
TRBJ1-5	-	TRBV29-1	-	CSALPGHSNQPQHF	TGCAGCGCCCTTCCCGGACATTCGAATCAGCCCCAGCATTTT
TRBJ2-5	-	TRBV27	-	CASSLWAGTQETQYF	TGTGCCAGCAGTTTATGGGCGGGGACCCAAGAGACCCAGTACTTC
TRBJ1-6	TRBD1	TRBV30	-	CAWSARDRVRNSPLHF	TGTGCCTGGAGTGCCAGGGACAGGGTAAGAAATTCACCCCTCCACTTT
TRBJ1-1	-	TRBV28	-	CASRDYGWNTEAFF	TGTGCCAGCAGGGACTATGGATGGAACACTGAAGCTTTCTTT
TRBJ2-3	TRBD2	TRBV20-1	-	CSARTGGRKYF	TGCAGTGCTAGGACTGGCGGGAGAAAGTATTTT
TRBJ2-5	-	TRBV7-9	-	CASSSGQDQETQYF	TGTGCCAGCAGCTCGGGACAAGACCAAGAGACCCAGTACTTC
TRBJ2-7	-	TRBV6-2/TRBV6-3	-	CASSMGRRVEQYF	TGTGCCAGCAGTATGGGTCGTAGGGTCGAGCAGTACTTC
TRBJ2-2	TRBD1	TRBV28	-	CASTWGQGATGELFF	TGTGCCAGCACCTGGGGACAGGGGGCAACCGGGGAGCTGTTTTTT
TRBJ1-1	TRBD1	TRBV28	few	CAGSYRGLNTEAFF	TGTGCCGGATCATACAGGGGGCTGAACACTGAAGCTTTCTTT
TRBJ2-7	TRBD1	TRBV6-5	-	CASSGTGGLYEQYF	TGTGCCAGCAGCGGGACAGGGGGCTTGTACGAGCAGTACTTC
TRBJ2-1	TRBD2	TRBV28	once	CASSLPGLAESYNEQFF	TGTGCCAGCAGTTTACCTGGACTAGCGGAATCCTACAATGAGCAGTTCTTC
TRBJ1-3	TRBD1	TRBV11-3	-	CASSPGQGPGNTIYF	TGTGCCAGCAGCCCCGGACAGGGCCCCGGAAACACCATATATTTT
TRBJ1-2	-	TRBV7-2	-	CASSGRDNNYGYTF	TGTGCCAGCAGCGGTAGAGACAACAACTATGGCTACACCTTC
TRBJ2-5	TRBD1	TRBV28	-	CASSFRQGGWQETQYF	TGTGCCAGCAGTTTCAGACAGGGCGGATGGCAAGAGACCCAGTACTTC
TRBJ1-2	-	TRBV2	-	CASSVVAGYPYGYTF	TGTGCCAGCAGTGTGGTAGCGGGCTACCCTTATGGCTACACCTTC
TRBJ2-5	-	TRBV20-1	-	CSASGEETQYF	TGCAGTGCTAGCGGAGAGGAGACCCAGTACTTC
TRBJ2-7	TRBD2	TRBV13	-	CASSLASGLAGVQYF	TGTGCCAGCAGCTTAGCCTCGGGACTAGCGGGAGTTCAGTACTTC
TRBJ2-7	-	TRBV6-1	-	CASSEWQAEQYF	TGTGCCAGCAGTGAATGGCAGGCCGAGCAGTACTTC
TRBJ2-5	TRBD1	TRBV19	-	CASSIPATGRQETQYF	TGTGCCAGTAGTATCCCCGCGACAGGGCGACAAGAGACCCAGTACTTC
TRBJ2-7	TRBD2	TRBV5-4	-	CASSVGTSGSAKQYF	TGTGCCAGCAGCGTAGGGACTAGCGGAAGCGCAAAGCAGTACTTC
TRBJ1-1	TRBD1	TRBV27	-	CASSLRRPDRGLRNTEAFF	TGTGCCAGCAGTTTACGGAGGCCGGACAGGGGGCTGAGAAACACTGAAGCTTTCTTT
TRBJ2-2	-	TRBV6-5	-	CASRRDRNTGELFF	TGTGCCAGCAGGAGGGACCGGAACACCGGGGAGCTGTTTTTT
TRBJ2-1	TRBD2	TRBV9	-	CASSYRAGGSVRDEQFF	TGTGCCAGCAGCTATCGAGCGGGCGGGAGTGTTAGGGATGAGCAGTTCTTC
TRBJ1-5	TRBD1	TRBV19	-	CASSPQGASQPQHF	TGTGCCAGTAGTCCCCAGGGGGCTAGTCAGCCCCAGCATTTT
TRBJ1-2	TRBD1	TRBV5-1	-	CASSLAGTGGGYTF	TGCGCCAGCAGCTTGGCCGGGACAGGGGGAGGCTACACCTTC
TRBJ1-2	-	TRBV29-1	-	CSVGGGNYGYTF	TGCAGCGTTGGGGGAGGTAACTATGGCTACACCTTC
TRBJ2-7	-	TRBV21-1	-	CASSSPRVGAGRYEQYF	TGTGCCAGCTCCTCCCCCCGGGTTGGGGCGGGACGCTACGAGCAGTACTTC
TRBJ1-2	TRBD1	TRBV28	-	CAIRGQGYGYTF	TGTGCCATCCGGGGACAGGGTTATGGCTACACCTTC
TRBJ2-7	TRBD2	TRBV7-9	-	CASSLDGLAGLSYEQYF	TGTGCCAGCAGCTTAGACGGCCTAGCGGGACTCTCCTACGAGCAGTACTTC
TRBJ1-2	-	TRBV4-1	-	CASSQDRRLKRTF	TGCGCCAGCAGCCAAGATCGAAGGCTAAAACGCACCTTC
TRBJ1-4	TRBD1	TRBV27	-	CASSTGTGWEKLFF	TGTGCCAGCAGTACGGGGACAGGGTGGGAAAAACTGTTTTTT
TRBJ2-7	-	TRBV19	once	CASSIGGSRGSTYEQYF	TGTGCCAGTAGTATCGGTGGGAGTCGGGGGAGCACCTACGAGCAGTACTTC
TRBJ2-5	-	TRBV7-9	-	CASSFVGGGETQYF	TGTGCCAGCAGCTTCGTGGGAGGGGGAGAGACCCAGTACTTC
TRBJ2-1	TRBD2	TRBV14	-	CASSPASGYNEQFF	TGTGCCAGCAGCCCTGCTAGCGGGTACAATGAGCAGTTCTTC
TRBJ1-1	-	TRBV11-3	-	CASSRGTRTEAFF	TGTGCCAGCAGCAGAGGGACGAGGACTGAAGCTTTCTTT
TRBJ1-4	-	TRBV27	-	CAPRISEKLFF	TGTGCCCCGCGGATTAGCGAAAAACTGTTTTTT
TRBJ2-1	-	TRBV28	-	CASREGAPTNEQFF	TGTGCCAGCAGGGAGGGGGCCCCGACCAATGAGCAGTTCTTC
TRBJ2-1	TRBD1	TRBV29-1	-	CSVKGQNSYNEQFF	TGCAGCGTTAAGGGACAGAACTCTTACAATGAGCAGTTCTTC
TRBJ1-2	-	TRBV4-1	-	CASSLSHRDGFLNRGYTF	TGCGCCAGCAGTCTTTCTCATCGGGACGGCTTCCTCAACCGGGGCTACACCTTC
TRBJ1-3	TRBD1	TRBV9	-	CASSAGQGFSGNTIYF	TGTGCCAGCAGCGCCGGACAGGGGTTCTCTGGAAACACCATATATTTT
TRBJ2-2	TRBD2	TRBV30	once	CAWSVSGISGELFF	TGTGCCTGGAGTGTTAGCGGGATCTCCGGGGAGCTGTTTTTT
TRBJ1-1	-	TRBV20-1	-	CSTDVGTEAFF	TGCAGTACGGACGTGGGGACTGAAGCTTTCTTT
TRBJ2-2	TRBD1	TRBV5-6	few	CASSLRQGRGGELFF	TGTGCCAGCAGCCTACGACAGGGGCGAGGCGGGGAGCTGTTTTTT
TRBJ1-2	TRBD1	TRBV19	-	CASRGDHQDRVRDGYTF	TGTGCCAGTAGGGGCGATCACCAGGACAGGGTCCGGGATGGCTACACCTTC
TRBJ1-1	-	TRBV28	-	CASRQGGPGTEAFF	TGTGCCAGCAGGCAAGGAGGCCCGGGGACTGAAGCTTTCTTT
TRBJ2-7	-	TRBV9	-	CASSPRQGVYEQYF	TGTGCCAGCAGCCCCCGTCAGGGAGTCTACGAGCAGTACTTC
TRBJ2-1	-	TRBV2	-	CASTVEIDNEQFF	TGTGCCAGCACCGTGGAGATAGACAATGAGCAGTTCTTC
TRBJ2-1	-	TRBV2	-	CASNTRGSNNEQFF	TGTGCCAGCAATACCCGAGGGTCAAACAATGAGCAGTTCTTC
TRBJ1-1	-	TRBV11-2	few	CASSLASGDTEAFF	TGTGCCAGCAGCTTAGCATCGGGGGACACTGAAGCTTTCTTT
TRBJ2-3	TRBD2	TRBV3-1/TRBV3-2	-	CASSQWTSGRAPDTQYF	TGTGCCAGCAGCCAGTGGACTAGCGGGAGGGCCCCAGATACGCAGTATTTT
TRBJ2-4	-	TRBV2	few	CASSERETAKNIQYF	TGTGCCAGCAGTGAACGGGAGACAGCCAAAAACATTCAGTACTTC
TRBJ2-3	-	TRBV4-2	once	CASSQDLGTQQYF	TGTGCCAGCAGCCAAGATCTGGGGACTCAGCAGTATTTT